This T cell receptor (beta chain) was recovered during a study of vaccination effects on CD4 cells after COVID-19. The method was immunoSEQ multiplex PCR; TCRdb's version includes in-frame clones alone and lacks a portion of them. Counted here are about 57,000 clones, around 84% occurring once; the ten biggest clones make up 3.5% to 5.5%. The germline V gene encodes CDR1 LNHNV and CDR2 YYDKDF (reference sequence). The CDR3 covers 14 residues. V lost 0 bases to trimming and J lost 3 bases, with 5 bases between them. Regarding this clone: No antigen is known for it.

At the end of around eleven days of culture, CD4+ T cells were isolated. Everyone in the study got two shots of either the BNT162b2 or mRNA-1273 vaccine. This TCR was sampled from a human donor who received a COVID-19 vaccine. Specimen: CD4+ T cells from PBMCs cultured without peptide, collected after COVID-19 vaccination. The J gene is TRBJ1-4, the V gene TRBV15; no firm D call. The CDR3 spells CATSREGANEKLFF. In nucleotides, the CDR3 is TGTGCCACCAGCAGAGAGGGAGCTAATGAAAAACTGTTTTTT.